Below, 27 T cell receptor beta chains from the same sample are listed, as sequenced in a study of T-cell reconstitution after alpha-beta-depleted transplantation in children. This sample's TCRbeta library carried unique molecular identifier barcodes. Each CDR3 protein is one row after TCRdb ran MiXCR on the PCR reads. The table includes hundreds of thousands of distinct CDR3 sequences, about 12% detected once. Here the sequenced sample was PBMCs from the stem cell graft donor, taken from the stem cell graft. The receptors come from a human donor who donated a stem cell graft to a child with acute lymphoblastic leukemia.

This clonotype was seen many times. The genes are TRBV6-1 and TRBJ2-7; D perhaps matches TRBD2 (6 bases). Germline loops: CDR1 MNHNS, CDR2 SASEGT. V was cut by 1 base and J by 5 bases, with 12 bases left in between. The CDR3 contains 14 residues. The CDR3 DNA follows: TGTGCCAGCAGTGAAGAGGGCGGGATCCACGAGCAGTACTTC. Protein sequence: CASSEEGGIHEQYF.

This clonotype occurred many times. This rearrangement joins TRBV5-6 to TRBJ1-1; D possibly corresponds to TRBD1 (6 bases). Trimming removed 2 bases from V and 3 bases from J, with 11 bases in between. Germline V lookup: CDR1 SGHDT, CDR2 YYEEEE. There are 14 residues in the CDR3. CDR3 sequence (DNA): TGTGCCAGCAGCTTCTTTAACAGGGACACTGAAGCTTTCTTT. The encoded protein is CASSFFNRDTEAFF.

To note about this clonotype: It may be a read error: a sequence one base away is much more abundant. The CDR3 loop reads CASSLSPGGNEQFF. For the CDR3, the DNA is TGTGCCAGCAGCTTGTCCCCAGGGGGCAATGAGCAGTTCTTC. V and J are TRBV7-9 and TRBJ2-1; 7 nucleotides match TRBD1. This CDR3 is built from 14 residues. The germline V gene encodes CDR1 SEHNR and CDR2 FQNEAQ (reference sequence). Trimming removed 3 bases from V and 6 bases from J; junction bases left unmatched: 5.

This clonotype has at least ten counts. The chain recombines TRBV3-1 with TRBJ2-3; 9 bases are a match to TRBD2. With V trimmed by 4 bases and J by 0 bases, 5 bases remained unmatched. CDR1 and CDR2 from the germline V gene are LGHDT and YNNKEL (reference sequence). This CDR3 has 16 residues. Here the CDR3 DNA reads TGTGCCAGCAGCCTAAGCGGGGGGTTTAGCACAGATACGCAGTATTTT. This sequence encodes CASSLSGGFSTDTQYF.

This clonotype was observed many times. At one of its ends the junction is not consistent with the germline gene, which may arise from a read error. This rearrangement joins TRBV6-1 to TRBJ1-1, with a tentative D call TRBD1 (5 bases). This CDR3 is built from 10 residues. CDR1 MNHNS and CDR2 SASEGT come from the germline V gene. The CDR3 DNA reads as TGTGCCAGCAGTGACCCAGGGAGCGCCTGG. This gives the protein CASSDPGSAW.

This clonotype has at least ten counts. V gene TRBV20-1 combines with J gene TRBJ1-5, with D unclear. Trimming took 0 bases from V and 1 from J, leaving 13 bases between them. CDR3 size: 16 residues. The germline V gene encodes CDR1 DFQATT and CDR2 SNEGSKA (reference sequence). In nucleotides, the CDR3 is TGCAGTGCTAGAGATAGGGCAGCACTGAGCAATCAGCCCCAGCATTTT. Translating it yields CSARDRAALSNQPQHF.

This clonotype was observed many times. The DNA for the CDR3 is TGTGCCAGCAGCTTAGTTTCGGGGGACGAGCAGTACTTC. This sequence encodes CASSLVSGDEQYF. This sequence joins TRBV7-9 and TRBJ2-7; TRBD2 might be the D (6 bases). Trimming removed 1 base from V and 5 bases from J, with 9 bases in between. Germline V gives CDR1 SEHNR, CDR2 FQNEAQ (reference sequence). The CDR3 runs 13 residues.

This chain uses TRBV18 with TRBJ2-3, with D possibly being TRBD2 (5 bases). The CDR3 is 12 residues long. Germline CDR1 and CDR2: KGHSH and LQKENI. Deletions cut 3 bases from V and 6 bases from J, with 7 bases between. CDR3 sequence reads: CASSPPGDTQYF. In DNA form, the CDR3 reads TGTGCCAGCTCACCCCCGGGGGATACGCAGTATTTT.

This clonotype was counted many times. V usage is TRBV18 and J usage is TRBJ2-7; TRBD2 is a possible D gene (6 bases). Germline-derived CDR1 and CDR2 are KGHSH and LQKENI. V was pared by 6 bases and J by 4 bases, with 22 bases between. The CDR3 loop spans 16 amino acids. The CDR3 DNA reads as TGTGCCAGCTCCCCCGTCCCCGGGAGTGGTTCATACGAGCAGTACTTC. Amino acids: CASSPVPGSGSYEQYF.

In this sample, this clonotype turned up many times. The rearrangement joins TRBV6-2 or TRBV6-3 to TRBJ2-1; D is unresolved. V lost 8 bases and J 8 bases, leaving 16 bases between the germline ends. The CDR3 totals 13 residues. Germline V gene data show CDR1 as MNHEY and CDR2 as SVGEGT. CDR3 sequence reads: CASDRTPLHEQFF. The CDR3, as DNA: TGTGCCAGCGACCGCACCCCCCTACATGAGCAGTTCTTC.

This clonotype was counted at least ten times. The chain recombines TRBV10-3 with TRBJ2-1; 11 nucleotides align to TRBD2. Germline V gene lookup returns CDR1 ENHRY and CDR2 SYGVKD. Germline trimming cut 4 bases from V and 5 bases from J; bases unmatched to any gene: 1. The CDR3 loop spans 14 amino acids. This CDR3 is CAISALAGDNEQFF. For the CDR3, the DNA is TGTGCCATCAGTGCACTAGCGGGAGACAATGAGCAGTTCTTC.

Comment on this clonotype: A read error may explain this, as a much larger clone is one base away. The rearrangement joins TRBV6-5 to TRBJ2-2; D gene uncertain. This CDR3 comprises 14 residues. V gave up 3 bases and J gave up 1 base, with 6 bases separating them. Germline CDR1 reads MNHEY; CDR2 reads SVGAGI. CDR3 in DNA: TGTGCCAGCAGTTATTGCCTGAACACCGGGGAGCTGTTTTTT. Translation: CASSYCLNTGELFF.

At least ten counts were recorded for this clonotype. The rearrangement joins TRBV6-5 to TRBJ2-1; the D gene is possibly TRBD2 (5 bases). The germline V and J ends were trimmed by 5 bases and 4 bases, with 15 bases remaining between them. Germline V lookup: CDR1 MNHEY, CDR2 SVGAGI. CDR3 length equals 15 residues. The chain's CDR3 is CASSHLSSGYNEQFF. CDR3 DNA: TGTGCCAGCAGTCACCTTAGCAGCGGTTACAATGAGCAGTTCTTC.

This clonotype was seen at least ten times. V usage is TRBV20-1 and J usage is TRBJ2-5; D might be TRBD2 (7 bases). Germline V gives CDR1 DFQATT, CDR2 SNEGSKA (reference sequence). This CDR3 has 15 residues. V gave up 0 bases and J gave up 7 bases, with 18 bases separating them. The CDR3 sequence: CSARDKGGSLGTQYF. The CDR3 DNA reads TGCAGTGCTAGAGATAAGGGGGGGTCCTTGGGGACCCAGTACTTC.

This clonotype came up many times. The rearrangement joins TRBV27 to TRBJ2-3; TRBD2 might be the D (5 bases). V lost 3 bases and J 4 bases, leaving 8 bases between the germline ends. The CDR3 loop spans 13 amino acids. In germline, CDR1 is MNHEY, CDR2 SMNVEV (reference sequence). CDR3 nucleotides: TGTGCCAGCAGTTTGAGGAGGTCAGATACGCAGTATTTT. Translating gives CASSLRRSDTQYF.

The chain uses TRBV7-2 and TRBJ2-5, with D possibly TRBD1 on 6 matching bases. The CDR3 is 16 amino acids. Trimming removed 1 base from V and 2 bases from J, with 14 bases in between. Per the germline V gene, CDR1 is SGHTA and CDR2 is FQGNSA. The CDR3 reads CASSLGWSGTQETQYF. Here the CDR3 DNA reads TGTGCCAGCAGCTTAGGATGGTCGGGGACACAAGAGACCCAGTACTTC.

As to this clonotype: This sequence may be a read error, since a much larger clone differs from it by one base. Written as DNA, the CDR3 is TGTGCCAGCAGCTTAGAAAGAGAGACCCGGTACTTC. Encoded protein: CASSLERETRYF. The rearrangement links TRBV7-8 to TRBJ2-5; D is undetermined. From germline, CDR1 is SGHVS and CDR2 FQNEAQ. There are 12 residues in the CDR3.

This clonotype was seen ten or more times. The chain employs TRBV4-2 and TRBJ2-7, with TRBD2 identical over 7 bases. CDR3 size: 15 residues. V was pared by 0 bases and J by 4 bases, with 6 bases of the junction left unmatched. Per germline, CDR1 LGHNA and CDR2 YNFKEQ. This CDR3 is CASSQETREFYEQYF. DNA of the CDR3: TGTGCCAGCAGCCAAGAAACGCGGGAGTTTTACGAGCAGTACTTC.

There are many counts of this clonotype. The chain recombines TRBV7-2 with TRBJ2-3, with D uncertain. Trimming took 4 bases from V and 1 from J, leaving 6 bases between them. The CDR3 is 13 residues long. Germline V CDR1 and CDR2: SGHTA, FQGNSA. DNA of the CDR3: TGTGCCAGCAGCTCCTTAGGCACAGATACGCAGTATTTT. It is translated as CASSSLGTDTQYF.

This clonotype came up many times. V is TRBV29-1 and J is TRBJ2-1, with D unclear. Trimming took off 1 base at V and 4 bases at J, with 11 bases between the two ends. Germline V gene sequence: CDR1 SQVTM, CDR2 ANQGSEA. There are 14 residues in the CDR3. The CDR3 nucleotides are TGCAGCGTTGAAGTGGCAGAGACTTACAATGAGCAGTTCTTC. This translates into CSVEVAETYNEQFF.

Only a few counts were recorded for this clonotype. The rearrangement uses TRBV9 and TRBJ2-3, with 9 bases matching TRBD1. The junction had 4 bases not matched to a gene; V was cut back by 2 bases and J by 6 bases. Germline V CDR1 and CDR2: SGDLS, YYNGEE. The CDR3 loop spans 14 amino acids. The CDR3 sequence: CASSVTGGEDTQYF. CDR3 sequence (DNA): TGTGCCAGCAGCGTTACAGGGGGCGAGGATACGCAGTATTTT.

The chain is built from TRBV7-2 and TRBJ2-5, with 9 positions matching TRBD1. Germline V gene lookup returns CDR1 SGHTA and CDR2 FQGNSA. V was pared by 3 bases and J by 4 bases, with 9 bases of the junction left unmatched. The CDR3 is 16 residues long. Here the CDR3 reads CASSLVGQGLGETQYF. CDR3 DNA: TGTGCCAGCAGCTTGGTGGGACAGGGACTCGGAGAGACCCAGTACTTC.

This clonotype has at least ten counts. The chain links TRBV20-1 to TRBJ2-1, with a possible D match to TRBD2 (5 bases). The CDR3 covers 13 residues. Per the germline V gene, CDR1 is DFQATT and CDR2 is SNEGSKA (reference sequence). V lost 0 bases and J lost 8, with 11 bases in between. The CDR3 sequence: CSARDLGAYEQFF. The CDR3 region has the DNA TGCAGTGCTAGAGATCTGGGAGCGTATGAGCAGTTCTTC.

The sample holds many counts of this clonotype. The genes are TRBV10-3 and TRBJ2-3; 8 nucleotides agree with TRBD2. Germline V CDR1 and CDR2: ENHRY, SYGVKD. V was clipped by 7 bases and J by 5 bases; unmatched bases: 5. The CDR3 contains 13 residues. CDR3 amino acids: CAINGGAEDTQYF. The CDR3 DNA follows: TGTGCCATCAACGGGGGGGCCGAAGATACGCAGTATTTT.

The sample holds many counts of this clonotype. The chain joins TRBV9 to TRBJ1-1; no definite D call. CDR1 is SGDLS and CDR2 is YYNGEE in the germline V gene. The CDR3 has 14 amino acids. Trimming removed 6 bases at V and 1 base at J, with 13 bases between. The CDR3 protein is CASKNGHQNTEAFF. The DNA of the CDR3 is TGTGCCAGCAAGAATGGGCACCAGAACACTGAAGCTTTCTTT.

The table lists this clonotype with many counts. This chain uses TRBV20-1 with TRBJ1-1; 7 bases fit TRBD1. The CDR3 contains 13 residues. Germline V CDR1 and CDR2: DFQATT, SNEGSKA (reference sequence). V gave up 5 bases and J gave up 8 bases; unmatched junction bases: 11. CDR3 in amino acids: CSARINRGAEAFF. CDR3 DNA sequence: TGCAGTGCTCGAATTAACAGGGGTGCAGAAGCTTTCTTT.

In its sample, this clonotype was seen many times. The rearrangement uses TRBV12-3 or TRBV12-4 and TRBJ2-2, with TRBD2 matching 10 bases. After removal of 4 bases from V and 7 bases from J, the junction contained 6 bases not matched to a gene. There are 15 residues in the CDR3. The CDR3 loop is CASSWSGGAGGELFF. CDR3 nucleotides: TGTGCCAGCAGTTGGAGCGGGGGGGCAGGCGGGGAGCTGTTTTTT.